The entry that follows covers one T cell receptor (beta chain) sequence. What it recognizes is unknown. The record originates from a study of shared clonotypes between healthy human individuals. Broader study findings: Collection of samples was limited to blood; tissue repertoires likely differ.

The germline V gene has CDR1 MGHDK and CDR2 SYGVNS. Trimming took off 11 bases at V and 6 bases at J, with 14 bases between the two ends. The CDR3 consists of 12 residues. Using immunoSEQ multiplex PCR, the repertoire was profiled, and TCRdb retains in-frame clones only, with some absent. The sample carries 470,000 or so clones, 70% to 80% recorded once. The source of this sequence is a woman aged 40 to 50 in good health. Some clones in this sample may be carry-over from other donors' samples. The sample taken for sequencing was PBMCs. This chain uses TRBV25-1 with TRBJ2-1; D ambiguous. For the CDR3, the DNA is TGTGCCTCTATGGACGACCCCAATGAGCAGTTCTTC. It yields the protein CASMDDPNEQFF.